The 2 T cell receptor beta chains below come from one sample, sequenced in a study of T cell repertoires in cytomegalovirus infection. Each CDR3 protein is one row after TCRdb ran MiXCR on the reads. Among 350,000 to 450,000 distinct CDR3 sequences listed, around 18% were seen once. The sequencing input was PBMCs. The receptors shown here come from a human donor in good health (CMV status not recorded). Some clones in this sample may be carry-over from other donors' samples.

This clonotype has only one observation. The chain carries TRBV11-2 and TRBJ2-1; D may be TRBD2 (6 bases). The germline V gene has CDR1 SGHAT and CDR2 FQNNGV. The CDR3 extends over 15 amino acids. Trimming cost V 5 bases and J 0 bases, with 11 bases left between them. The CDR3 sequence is CASSRGINSYNEQFF. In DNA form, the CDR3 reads TGTGCCAGCAGCCGGGGGATAAACTCCTACAATGAGCAGTTCTTC.

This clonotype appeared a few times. DNA of the CDR3: TGTGCCAGCACCATCTCGAGGTCCACAGATACGCAGTATTTT. Translating gives CASTISRSTDTQYF. This chain joins TRBV6-8 and TRBJ2-3, with unresolved D. The CDR3 has 14 amino acids. V was cut by 7 bases and J by 2 bases, with 13 bases left in between. Germline V CDR1 and CDR2: MNHGY, SAAAGT.